This T cell receptor (beta chain) derives from a study of PD-1 blockade in classical Hodgkin lymphoma. The repertoire was sequenced with immunoSEQ multiplex PCR; TCRdb's copy has only in-frame clones and lacks some. The sample shows 15,000 to 20,000 clones, more than 80% of them seen only once. CDR3 size: 14 residues. V dropped 3 bases and J dropped 4; count of bases not matched to a gene: 5. Germline V gene lookup returns CDR1 LGHNT and CDR2 FRNRAP. Time point in this sample: newly diagnosed, previously untreated cHL patient sample. The sequence came from a human donor with classical Hodgkin lymphoma. This chain links TRBV12-5 with TRBJ2-7, with 8 bases aligning to TRBD1. The sample comprised peripheral blood mononuclear cells (PBMCs). CDR3 in amino acids: CASGLGQGTYEQYF. In DNA form, the CDR3 reads TGTGCTAGTGGTTTAGGACAGGGAACGTACGAGCAGTACTTC.